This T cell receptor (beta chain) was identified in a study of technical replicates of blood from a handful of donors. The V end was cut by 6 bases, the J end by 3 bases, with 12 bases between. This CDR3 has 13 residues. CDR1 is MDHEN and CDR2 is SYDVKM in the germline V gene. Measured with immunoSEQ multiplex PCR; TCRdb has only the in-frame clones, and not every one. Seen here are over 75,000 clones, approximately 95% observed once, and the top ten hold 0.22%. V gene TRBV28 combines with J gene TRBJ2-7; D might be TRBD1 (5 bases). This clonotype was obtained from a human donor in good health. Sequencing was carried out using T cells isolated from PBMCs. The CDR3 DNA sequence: TGTGCCAGCAGCCAGGGCCCTTACTACGAGCAGTACTTC. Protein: CASSQGPYYEQYF.